The present TCR beta chain was sequenced within a study of blood T cell repertoires in COVID-19. The overall study: Sources were T cells, B-cell-depleted T cells, or PBMCs; the material itself was cDNA or gDNA.

Generated by immunoSEQ multiplex PCR, the TCRdb table keeps only in-frame clones and is missing some. Among approximately 230,000 clones, roughly 85% were seen once, and the ten largest hold 2% to 2.5%. CDR3 length: 17 amino acids. Trimming removed 1 base at V and 8 bases at J, with 21 bases between. Germline CDR1 is SGHTS and CDR2 is YDEGEE. What was sequenced was peripheral blood. The chain carries TRBV5-8 and TRBJ1-4, with D hard to call. This sequence was found in a man younger than 40 who had recovered from COVID-19. The CDR3 spells CASSLLGVGPPEEKLFF. DNA for the CDR3: TGTGCCAGCAGCTTGCTCGGGGTTGGTCCGCCGGAAGAAAAACTGTTTTTT.